The entry below describes one TCR beta chain. The table came from immunoSEQ multiplex PCR; TCRdb's copy has only in-frame clones and leaves some out. The sample has some 41,000 clones; approximately 89% are singletons. This sample stems from a study of control samples from healthy donors and cancer patients. Input material: PBMCs. This receptor was identified in a woman aged 55-69 years with lung cancer.

The CDR3: CASSLRARQETQYF. DNA of the CDR3: TGTGCCAGCAGCTTAAGGGCGCGGCAAGAGACCCAGTACTTC. The chain recombines TRBV13 with TRBJ2-5, with D unclear. V was clipped by 2 bases and J by 2 bases, with 9 bases between them. The germline V gene encodes CDR1 PRHDT and CDR2 FYEKMQ (reference sequence). The CDR3 runs to 14 residues.